What follows is one T cell receptor (beta chain) and its context. Repertoires were generated with immunoSEQ multiplex PCR, while TCRdb's copy carries only in-frame clones and drops some. The data contain just over 350,000 clones, over 75% of them singletons. CDR1 MDHEN and CDR2 SYDVKM come from the germline V gene. V lost 3 bases, J lost 0 bases, and 9 bases lay in between. The CDR3 contains 15 residues. The entry originates in a study of blood T cell repertoires in COVID-19. All enrollees were roughly 18 to 90 years old and from roughly 26 US areas. The sequence came from a woman between 25 and 40 years old who had recovered from COVID-19. Sequenced sample: PBMCs or T cells enriched from blood (not recorded which). J is TRBJ2-1 and V is TRBV28; a weak D match, TRBD2 (6 bases). The CDR3 spells CASSLGGSSYNEQFF. DNA of the CDR3: TGTGCCAGCAGTTTGGGGGGTAGCTCCTACAATGAGCAGTTCTTC.